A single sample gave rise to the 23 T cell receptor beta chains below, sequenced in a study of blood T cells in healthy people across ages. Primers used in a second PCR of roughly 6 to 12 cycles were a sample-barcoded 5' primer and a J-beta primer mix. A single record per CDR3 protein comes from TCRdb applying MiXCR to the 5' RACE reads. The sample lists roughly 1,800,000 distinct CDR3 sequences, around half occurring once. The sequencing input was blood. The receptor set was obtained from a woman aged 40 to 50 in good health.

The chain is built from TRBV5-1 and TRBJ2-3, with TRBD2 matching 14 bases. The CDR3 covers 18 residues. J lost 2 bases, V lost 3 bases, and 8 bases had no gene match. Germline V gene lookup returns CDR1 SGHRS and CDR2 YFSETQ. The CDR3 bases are TGCGCCAGCAGCTCTGGACTAGCGGGGGGCGGGAACACAGATACGCAGTATTTT. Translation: CASSSGLAGGGNTDTQYF.

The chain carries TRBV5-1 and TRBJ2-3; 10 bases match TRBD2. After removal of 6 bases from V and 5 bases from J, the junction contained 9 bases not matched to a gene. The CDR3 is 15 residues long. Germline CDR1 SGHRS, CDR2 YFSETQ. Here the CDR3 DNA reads TGCGCCAGCATGGGACTAGCGTCATCGGTAGATACGCAGTATTTT. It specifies CASMGLASSVDTQYF.

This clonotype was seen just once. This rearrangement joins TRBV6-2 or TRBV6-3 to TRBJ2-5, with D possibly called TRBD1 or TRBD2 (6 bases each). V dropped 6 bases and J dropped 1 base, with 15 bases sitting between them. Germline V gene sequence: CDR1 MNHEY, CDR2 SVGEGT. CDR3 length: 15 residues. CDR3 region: CASSQLSGAQETQYF. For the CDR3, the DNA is TGTGCCAGCAGCCAGCTGTCGGGGGCCCAAGAGACCCAGTACTTC.

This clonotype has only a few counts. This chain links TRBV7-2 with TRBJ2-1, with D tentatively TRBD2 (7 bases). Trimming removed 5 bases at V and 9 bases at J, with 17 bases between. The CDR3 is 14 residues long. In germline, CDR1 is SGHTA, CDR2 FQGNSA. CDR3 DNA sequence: TGTGCCAGCAGCCCACGGCTGGCGGGGGCTGAGCAGTTCTTC. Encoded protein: CASSPRLAGAEQFF. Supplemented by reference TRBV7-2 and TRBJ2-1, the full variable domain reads GAGVSQSPSNKVTEKGKDVELRCDPISGHTALYWYRQSLGQGLEFLIYFQGNSAPDKSGLPSDRFSAERTGGSVSTLTIQRTQQEDSAVYLCASSPRLAGAEQFFGPGTRLTVL.

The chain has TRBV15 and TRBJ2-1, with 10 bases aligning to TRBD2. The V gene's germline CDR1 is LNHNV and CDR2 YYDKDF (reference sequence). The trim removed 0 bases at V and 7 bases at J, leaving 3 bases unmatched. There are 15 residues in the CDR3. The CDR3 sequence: CATSRDGGLANEQFF. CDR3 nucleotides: TGTGCCACCAGCAGAGACGGGGGACTAGCGAATGAGCAGTTCTTC.

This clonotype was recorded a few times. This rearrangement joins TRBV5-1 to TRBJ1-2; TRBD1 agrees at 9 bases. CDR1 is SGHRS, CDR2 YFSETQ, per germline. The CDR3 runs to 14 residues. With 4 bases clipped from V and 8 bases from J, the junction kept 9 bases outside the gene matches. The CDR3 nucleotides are TGCGCCAGCAGCGGAGGACAGGGGTTTAACGGCTACACCTTC. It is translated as CASSGGQGFNGYTF.

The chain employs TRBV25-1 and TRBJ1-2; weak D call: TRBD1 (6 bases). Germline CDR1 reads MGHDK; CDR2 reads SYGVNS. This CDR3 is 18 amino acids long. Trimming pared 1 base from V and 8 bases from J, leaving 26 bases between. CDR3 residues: CASSESPGGGRMKGGYTF. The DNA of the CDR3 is TGTGCCAGCAGTGAATCCCCTGGAGGGGGTCGGATGAAAGGAGGCTACACCTTC.

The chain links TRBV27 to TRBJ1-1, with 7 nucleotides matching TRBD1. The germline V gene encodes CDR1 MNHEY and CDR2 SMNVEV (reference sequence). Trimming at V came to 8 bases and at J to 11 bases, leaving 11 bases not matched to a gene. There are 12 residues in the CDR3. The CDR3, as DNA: TGTGCCAGCGGAACAGGGGTTAGGAGGGCTTTCTTT. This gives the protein CASGTGVRRAFF.

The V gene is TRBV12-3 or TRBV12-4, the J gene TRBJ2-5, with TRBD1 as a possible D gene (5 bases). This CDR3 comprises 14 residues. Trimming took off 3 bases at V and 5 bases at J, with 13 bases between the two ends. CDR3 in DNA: TGTGCCAGCAGTTTCAGGGATCCCCGTGAGACCCAGTACTTC. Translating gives CASSFRDPRETQYF.

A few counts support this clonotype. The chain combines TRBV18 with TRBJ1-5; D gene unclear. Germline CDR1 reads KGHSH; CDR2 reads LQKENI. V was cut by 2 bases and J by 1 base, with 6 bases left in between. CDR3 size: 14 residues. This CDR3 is CASSPGSSNQPQHF. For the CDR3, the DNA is TGTGCCAGCTCACCAGGGAGCAGCAATCAGCCCCAGCATTTT.

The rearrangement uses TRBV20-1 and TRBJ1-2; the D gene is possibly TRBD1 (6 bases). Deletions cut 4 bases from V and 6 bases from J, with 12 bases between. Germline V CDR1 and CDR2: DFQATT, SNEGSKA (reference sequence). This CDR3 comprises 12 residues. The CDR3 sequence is CSAIGGVDGYTF. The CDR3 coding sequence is TGCAGTGCTATTGGGGGCGTGGATGGCTACACCTTC.

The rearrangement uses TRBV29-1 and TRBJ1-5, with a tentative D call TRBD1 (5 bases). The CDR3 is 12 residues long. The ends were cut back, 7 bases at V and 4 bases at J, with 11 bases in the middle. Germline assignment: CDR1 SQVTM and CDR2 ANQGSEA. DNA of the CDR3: TGCAGCGCTGGGACCTTAAATCAGCCCCAGCATTTT. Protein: CSAGTLNQPQHF.

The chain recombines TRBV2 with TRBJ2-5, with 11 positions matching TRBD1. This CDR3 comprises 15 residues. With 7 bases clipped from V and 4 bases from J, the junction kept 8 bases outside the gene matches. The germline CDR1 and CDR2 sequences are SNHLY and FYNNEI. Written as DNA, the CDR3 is TGTGCCAGCAACCGGGACAGGGGGATCGGAGAGACCCAGTACTTC. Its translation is CASNRDRGIGETQYF.

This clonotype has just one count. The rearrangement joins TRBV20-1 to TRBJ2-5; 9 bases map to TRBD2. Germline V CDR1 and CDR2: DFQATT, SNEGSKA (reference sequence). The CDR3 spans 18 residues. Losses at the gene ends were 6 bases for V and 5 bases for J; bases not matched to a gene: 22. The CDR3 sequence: CSAQRLRGAGGNQETQYF. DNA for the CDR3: TGCAGTGCCCAACGACTTCGAGGAGCGGGGGGTAATCAGGAGACCCAGTACTTC.

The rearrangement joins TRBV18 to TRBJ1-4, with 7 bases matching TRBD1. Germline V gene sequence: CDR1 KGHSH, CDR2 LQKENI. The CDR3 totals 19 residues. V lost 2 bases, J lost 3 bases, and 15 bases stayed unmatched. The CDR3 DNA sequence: TGTGCCAGCTCACCAAACAGGGGCCAGAACGACGTCCCTAATGAAAAACTGTTTTTT. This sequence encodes CASSPNRGQNDVPNEKLFF.

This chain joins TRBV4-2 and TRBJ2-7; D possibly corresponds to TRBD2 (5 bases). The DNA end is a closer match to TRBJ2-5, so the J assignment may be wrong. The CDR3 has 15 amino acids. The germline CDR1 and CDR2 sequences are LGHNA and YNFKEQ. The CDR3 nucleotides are TGTGCCAGCAGTTTCTATGGTTCGGGGTCCGAGACCCAGTACTTC. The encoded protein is CASSFYGSGSETQYF.

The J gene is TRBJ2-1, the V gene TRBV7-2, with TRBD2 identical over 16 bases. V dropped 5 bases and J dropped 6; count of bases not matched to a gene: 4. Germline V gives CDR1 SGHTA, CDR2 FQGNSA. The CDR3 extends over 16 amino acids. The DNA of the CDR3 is TGTGCCAGCAGCACCGGGACTAGCGGGGGGGTCAATGAGCAGTTCTTC. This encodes CASSTGTSGGVNEQFF.

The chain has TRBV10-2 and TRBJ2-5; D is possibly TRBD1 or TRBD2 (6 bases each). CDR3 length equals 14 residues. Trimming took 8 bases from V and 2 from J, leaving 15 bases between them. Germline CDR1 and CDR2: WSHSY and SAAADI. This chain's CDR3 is CASCPRGRQETQYF. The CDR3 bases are TGCGCCAGCTGCCCTCGGGGGCGGCAAGAGACCCAGTACTTC.

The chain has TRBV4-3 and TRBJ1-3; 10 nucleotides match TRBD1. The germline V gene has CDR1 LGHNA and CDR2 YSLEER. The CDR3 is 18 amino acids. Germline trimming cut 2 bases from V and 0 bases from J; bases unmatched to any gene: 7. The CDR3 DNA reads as TGCGCCAGCAGCCAATCGACAGGGGGCCCTAGCTCTGGAAACACCATATATTTT. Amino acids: CASSQSTGGPSSGNTIYF.

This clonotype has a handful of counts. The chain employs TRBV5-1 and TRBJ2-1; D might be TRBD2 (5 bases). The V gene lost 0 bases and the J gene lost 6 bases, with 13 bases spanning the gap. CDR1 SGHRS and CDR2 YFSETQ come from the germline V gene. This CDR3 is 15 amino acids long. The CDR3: CASSLGAAGSNEQFF. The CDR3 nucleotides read TGCGCCAGCAGCTTGGGCGCGGCGGGCTCCAATGAGCAGTTCTTC.

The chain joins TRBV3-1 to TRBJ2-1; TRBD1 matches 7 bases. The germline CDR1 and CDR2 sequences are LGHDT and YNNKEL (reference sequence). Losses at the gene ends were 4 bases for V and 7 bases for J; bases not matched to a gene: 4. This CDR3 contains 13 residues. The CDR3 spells CASSPGQENEQFF. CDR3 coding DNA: TGTGCCAGCAGCCCCGGACAGGAAAATGAGCAGTTCTTC.

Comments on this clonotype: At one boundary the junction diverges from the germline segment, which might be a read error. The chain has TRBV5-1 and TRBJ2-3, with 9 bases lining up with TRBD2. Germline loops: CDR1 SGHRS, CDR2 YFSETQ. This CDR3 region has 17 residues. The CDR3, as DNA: TGCGCCAGCAGCTTGGACCCGACCGGGACTAGCAGAGATACGCAGTATTTT. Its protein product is CASSLDPTGTSRDTQYF.

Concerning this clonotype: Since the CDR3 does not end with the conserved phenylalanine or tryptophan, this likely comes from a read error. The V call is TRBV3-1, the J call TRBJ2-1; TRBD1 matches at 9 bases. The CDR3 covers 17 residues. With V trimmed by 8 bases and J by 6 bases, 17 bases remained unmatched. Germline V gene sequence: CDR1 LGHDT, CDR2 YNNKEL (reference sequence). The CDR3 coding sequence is TGTGCCAGCTACCCTATAATCCGGGACAGGGCCTCCAATGAGCAGTTCTTA. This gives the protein CASYPIIRDRASNEQFL.